This entry features one T cell receptor beta chain sequence. Antigen specificity is unknown. With a J-beta primer mix and a sample-barcoded 5' primer, a second PCR ran roughly 7 to 11 cycles. Sequencing of every sample gave 3 million or more CDR3-containing paired-end reads. One entry per CDR3 protein, called by TCRdb with MiXCR from the 5' RACE reads. Among about 1,400,000 distinct CDR3 sequences listed, approximately 60% were seen once. V gave up 1 base and J gave up 6 bases, with 9 bases separating them. CDR3 length equals 13 residues. Looked up from germline, CDR1 is LGHNA and CDR2 is YSLEER. The record originates from a study of blood T cells in healthy people across ages. General study results and limits: TCR beta diversity per million T cells fell roughly linearly with age. Higher diversity, along with more naive CD4+ cells, distinguished long-lived donors from aged donors.

The sequence derives from a man between 18 and 29 years old in good health. Sample: blood. V usage is TRBV4-3 and J usage is TRBJ2-5; D not certain. The CDR3 sequence is CASSQAYGQTQYF. The CDR3 coding sequence is TGCGCCAGCAGCCAAGCTTACGGCCAGACCCAGTACTTC.